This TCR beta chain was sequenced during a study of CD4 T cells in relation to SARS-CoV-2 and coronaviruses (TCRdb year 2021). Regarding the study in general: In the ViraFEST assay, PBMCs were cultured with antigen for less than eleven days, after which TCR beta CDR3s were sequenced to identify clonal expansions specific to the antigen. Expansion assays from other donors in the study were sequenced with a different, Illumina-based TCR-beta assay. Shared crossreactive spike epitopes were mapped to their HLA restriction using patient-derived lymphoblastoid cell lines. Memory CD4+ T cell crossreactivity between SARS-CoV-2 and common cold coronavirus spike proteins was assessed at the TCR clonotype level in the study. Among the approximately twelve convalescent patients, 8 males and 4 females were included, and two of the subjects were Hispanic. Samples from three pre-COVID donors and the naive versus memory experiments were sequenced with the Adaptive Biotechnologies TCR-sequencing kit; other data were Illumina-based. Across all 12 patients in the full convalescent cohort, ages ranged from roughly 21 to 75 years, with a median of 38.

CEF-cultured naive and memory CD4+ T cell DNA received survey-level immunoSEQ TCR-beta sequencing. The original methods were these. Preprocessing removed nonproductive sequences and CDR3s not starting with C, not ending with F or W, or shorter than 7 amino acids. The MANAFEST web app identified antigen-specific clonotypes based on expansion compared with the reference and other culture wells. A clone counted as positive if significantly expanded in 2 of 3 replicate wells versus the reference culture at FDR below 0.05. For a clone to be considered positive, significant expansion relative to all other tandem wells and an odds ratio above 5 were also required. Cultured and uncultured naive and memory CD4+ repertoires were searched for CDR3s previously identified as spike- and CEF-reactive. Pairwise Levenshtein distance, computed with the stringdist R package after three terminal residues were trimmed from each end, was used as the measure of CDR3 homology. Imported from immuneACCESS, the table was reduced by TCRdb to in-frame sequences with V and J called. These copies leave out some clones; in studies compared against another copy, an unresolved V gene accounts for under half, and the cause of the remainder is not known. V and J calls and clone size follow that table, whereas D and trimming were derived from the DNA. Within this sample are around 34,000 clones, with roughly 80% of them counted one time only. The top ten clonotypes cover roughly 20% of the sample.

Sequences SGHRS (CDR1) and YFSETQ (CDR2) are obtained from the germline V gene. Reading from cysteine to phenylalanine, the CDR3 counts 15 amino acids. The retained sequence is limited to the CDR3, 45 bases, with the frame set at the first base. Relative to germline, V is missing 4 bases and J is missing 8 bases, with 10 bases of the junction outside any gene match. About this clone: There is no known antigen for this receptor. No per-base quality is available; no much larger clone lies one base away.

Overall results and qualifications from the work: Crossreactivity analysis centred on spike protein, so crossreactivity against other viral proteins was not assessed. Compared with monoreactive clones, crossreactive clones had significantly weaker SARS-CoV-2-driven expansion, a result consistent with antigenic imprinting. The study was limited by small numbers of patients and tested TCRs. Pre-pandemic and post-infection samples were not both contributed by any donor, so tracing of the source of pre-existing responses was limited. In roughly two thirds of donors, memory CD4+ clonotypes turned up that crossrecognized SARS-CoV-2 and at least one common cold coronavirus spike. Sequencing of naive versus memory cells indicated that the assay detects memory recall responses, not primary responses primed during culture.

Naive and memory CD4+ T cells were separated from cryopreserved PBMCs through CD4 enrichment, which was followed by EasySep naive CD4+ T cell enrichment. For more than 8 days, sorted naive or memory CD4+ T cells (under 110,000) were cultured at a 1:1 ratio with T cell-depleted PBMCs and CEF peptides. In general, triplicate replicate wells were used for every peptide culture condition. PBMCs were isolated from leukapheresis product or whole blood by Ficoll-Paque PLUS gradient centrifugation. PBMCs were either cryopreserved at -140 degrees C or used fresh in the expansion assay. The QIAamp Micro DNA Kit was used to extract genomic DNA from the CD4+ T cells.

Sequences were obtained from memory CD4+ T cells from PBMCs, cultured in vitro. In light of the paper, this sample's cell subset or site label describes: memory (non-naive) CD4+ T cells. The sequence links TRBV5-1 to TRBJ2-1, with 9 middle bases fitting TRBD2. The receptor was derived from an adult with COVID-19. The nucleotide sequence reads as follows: TGCGCCAGCAGCAGAGCGGGAGGATCAGGCCATGAGCAGTTCTTC. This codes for CASSRAGGSGHEQFF.